The T cell receptor (beta chain) described here comes from a study of blood T cells in healthy people across ages. To note about this clonotype: Its antigen is not identified.

CDR1 and CDR2 (germline): MGHRA, YSYEKL. The ends were cut back, 2 bases at V and 7 bases at J, with 6 bases in the middle. The CDR3 is 11 residues long. The study's findings and limits: TCR beta diversity was tightly associated with the proportion of naive T cells.

A second PCR, run for roughly 7 to 12 cycles, used a sample-barcoded 5' primer plus a J-beta primer mix. MiXCR, applied by TCRdb to the 5' RACE reads, yields one record per CDR3 protein. The table shows more than 1,400,000 distinct CDR3 sequences, with 35% to 45% occurring only once. Sequencing was done on a sample of blood. This receptor was identified in a woman younger than 35 in good health. The V gene is TRBV4-1, the J gene TRBJ2-7, with no clear D. Here the CDR3 reads CASSQTTEQYF. DNA of the CDR3: TGCGCCAGCAGCCAAACGACGGAGCAGTACTTC.